This T cell receptor (beta chain) stems from a study of T cell clusters in autoimmune cytopenias. One tube held mixed TRB-A and TRB-B primer pools for touch-down PCR. Each CDR3 protein gets one entry in TCRdb, which reprocessed the multiplex PCR reads and gives no DNA. In all, the sample yields a few thousand distinct CDR3 sequences. The germline CDR1 and CDR2 sequences are SGHDT and YYEEEE. This CDR3 region has 17 residues. Each sample's input was approximately 270 ng genomic DNA, 38,000 or so genome equivalents. This sample also appeared in a second study, on T cell repertoires in aging, cancer and after chemotherapy. That paper adds: The full dataset contained millions of TCR reads. In cancer patients, declining TCR diversity with age involved lost richness and lost evenness.

The rearrangement uses TRBV5-6 and TRBJ2-3; as DNA is missing, the TRBD1 call by TCRdb cannot be tested. This clonotype was obtained from a human donor in good health. Input material: peripheral blood. CDR3: CASSSGLGGTSTDTQYF.